A selection of T cell receptor beta chains follows, all from one sample in a study of blood T cells in healthy people across ages. Each CDR3 protein gets one entry after TCRdb re-called the 5' RACE reads with MiXCR. Of 450,000 to 700,000 distinct CDR3 sequences in the sample, about 26% are singletons; the top ten hold approximately 17%. Source material: blood. These receptors came from a woman in her seventies in good health. Each CDR3 is given without its conserved first and last residue. Fields, in order: J gene, V gene, CDR3 protein.

>TRBJ2-7|TRBV20-1
SARGRDRGMPSSYEQY
>TRBJ1-4|TRBV15
ATSRDLRQGHEKLF
>TRBJ1-1|TRBV20-1
SATGQTNTEAF
>TRBJ2-7|TRBV5-1
ASSFSEGQGYEQY
>TRBJ2-5|TRBV5-1
ASSQTPSGAETQY
>NA|TRBV12-3/TRBV12-4
ASSLKGGFYEQY
>TRBJ1-5|TRBV19
ASSVSRGPQH
>TRBJ2-2|TRBV20-1
SARDWTSGDTGELF
>TRBJ2-1|TRBV5-1
ASSPVPVNEQF
>TRBJ1-2|TRBV10-2
ASSVIRTGNYGYT
>TRBJ2-5|TRBV5-4
ASSPTGGALQETQY
>TRBJ1-4|TRBV7-2
ASSLTGQGGREKLF
>TRBJ2-2|TRBV9
ASSVGTAPGRELF
>TRBJ1-4|TRBV14
ASSQDPSARGKLF
>TRBJ2-6|TRBV19
ASSRDGYSGANVLT
>TRBJ2-3|TRBV7-8
ASSSPPTSGGRYAQY
>TRBJ1-3|TRBV12-3/TRBV12-4
ASSLTARNTIY
>TRBJ1-2|TRBV20-1
SAREAGGGGGYT
>TRBJ2-3|TRBV29-1
SVDAGTDTQY
>TRBJ2-1|TRBV3-1
ASSQRGLGEQF
>TRBJ1-2|TRBV29-1
SVEEGHLGGGYT
>TRBJ1-1|TRBV4-1
ASSQEGGRFAF
>TRBJ1-1|TRBV7-8
ASSFSARGFTEAF
>TRBJ1-4|TRBV20-1
SARAGGTGDEKLF